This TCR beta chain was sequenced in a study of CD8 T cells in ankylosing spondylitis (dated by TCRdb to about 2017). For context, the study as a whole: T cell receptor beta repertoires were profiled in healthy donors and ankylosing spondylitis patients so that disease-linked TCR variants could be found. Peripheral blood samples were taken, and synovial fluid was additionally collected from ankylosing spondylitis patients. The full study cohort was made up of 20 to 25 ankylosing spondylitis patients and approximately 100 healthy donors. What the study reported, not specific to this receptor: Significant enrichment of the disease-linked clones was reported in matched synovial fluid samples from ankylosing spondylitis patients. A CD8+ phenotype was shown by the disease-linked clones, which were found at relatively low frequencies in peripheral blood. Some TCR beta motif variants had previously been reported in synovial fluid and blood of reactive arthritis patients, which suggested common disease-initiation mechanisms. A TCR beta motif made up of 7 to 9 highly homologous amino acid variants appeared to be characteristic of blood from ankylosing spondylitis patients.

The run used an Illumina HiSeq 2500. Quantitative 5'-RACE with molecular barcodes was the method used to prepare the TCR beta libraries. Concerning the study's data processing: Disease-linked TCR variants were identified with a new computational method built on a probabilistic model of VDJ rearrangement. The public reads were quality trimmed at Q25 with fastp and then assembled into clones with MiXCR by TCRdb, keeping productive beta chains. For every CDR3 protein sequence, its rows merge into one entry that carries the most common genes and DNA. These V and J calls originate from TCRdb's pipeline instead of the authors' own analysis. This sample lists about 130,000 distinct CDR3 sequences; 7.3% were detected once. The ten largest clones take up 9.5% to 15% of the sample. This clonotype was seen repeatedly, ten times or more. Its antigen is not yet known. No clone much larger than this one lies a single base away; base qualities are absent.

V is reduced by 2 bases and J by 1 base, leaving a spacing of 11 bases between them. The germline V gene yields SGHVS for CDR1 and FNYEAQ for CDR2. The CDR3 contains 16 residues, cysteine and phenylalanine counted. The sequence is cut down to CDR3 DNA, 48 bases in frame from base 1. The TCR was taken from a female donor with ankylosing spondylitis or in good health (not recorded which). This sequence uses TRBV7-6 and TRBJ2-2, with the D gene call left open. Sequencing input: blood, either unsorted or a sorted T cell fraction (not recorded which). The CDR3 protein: CASSLSSVLNTGELFF. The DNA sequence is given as TGTGCCAGCAGCTTATCCAGCGTTCTGAACACCGGGGAGCTGTTTTTT.